These 8 T cell receptor beta chains were all obtained from the same sample, sequenced in a study of T-cell reconstitution after alpha-beta-depleted transplantation in children. Researchers prepared the TCRbeta library using unique molecular identifiers, the study reports. TCRdb reprocessed the PCR reads via MiXCR and lists one record per CDR3 protein. The table has about 600,000 distinct CDR3 sequences, 10% to 15% seen once. The specimen comprised PBMCs, mostly from graft donor cells, sampled 360 days after TCRalphabeta/CD19-depleted stem cell transplant. The source is a male patient younger than 18 who had a stem cell transplant for acute myeloid leukemia, so the T cells may come from the graft donor.

The CDR3 protein is CASSLTGILETQYF. In nucleotides, the CDR3 is TGTGCCAGCAGCTTAACAGGGATATTAGAGACCCAGTACTTC. The gene calls are TRBV12-3 or TRBV12-4 and TRBJ2-5, with D possibly TRBD1 on 6 matching bases. This CDR3 has 14 amino acids. The V end was cut by 6 bases, the J end by 4 bases, with 15 bases between.

This clonotype was found a few times. The chain combines TRBV11-2 with TRBJ2-1; 8 bases line up with TRBD1. J gave up 1 base and V 3 bases, and 17 bases lay outside the gene matches. This CDR3 spans 20 amino acids. Germline CDR1 is SGHAT and CDR2 is FQNNGV. The chain's CDR3 is CASSFGTARRDRGSYNEQFF. CDR3 nucleotide sequence: TGTGCCAGCAGCTTCGGGACCGCCCGAAGAGACAGGGGATCCTACAATGAGCAGTTCTTC.

This clonotype was found once. This chain links TRBV18 with TRBJ2-1; 9 bases map to TRBD1. Germline loops: CDR1 KGHSH, CDR2 LQKENI. The CDR3 is made up of 16 amino acids. With V trimmed by 3 bases and J by 3 bases, 6 bases remained unmatched. The CDR3 DNA follows: TGTGCCAGCTCACCCTCACAGGGGGCGTTCTACAATGAGCAGTTCTTC. Its translation is CASSPSQGAFYNEQFF.

The rearrangement links TRBV4-2 to TRBJ2-1; no reliable D call. Between the trimmed V and J ends, which lost 4 bases and 8 bases, there was a span of 12 bases. Germline CDR1 reads LGHNA; CDR2 reads YNFKEQ. This CDR3 is 13 amino acids long. CDR3 in DNA: TGTGCCAGCAGCCGACTTCCCGTAGATGAGCAGTTCTTC. Translation gives CASSRLPVDEQFF.

This rearrangement joins TRBV28 to TRBJ2-1; D may be TRBD1 or TRBD2 (7 bases each). Between the trimmed V and J ends, which lost 2 bases and 2 bases, there was a span of 13 bases. Per germline, CDR1 MDHEN and CDR2 SYDVKM. This CDR3 is built from 16 residues. The CDR3 DNA reads TGTGCCAGCAGTTTAGGGAGGGGGCGCCCCTACAATGAGCAGTTCTTC. It yields the protein CASSLGRGRPYNEQFF.

The CDR3 loop reads CAARHKGQETQYF. CDR3 coding DNA: TGTGCCGCCAGACACAAGGGGCAAGAGACCCAGTACTTC. The chain employs TRBV10-3 and TRBJ2-5; D is possibly TRBD1 (5 bases). Trimming pared 11 bases from V and 2 bases from J, leaving 15 bases between. Germline V gene data show CDR1 as ENHRY and CDR2 as SYGVKD. The CDR3 loop spans 13 amino acids.

This clonotype was recorded many times. V is TRBV29-1 and J is TRBJ2-1, with D hard to call. Germline loops: CDR1 SQVTM, CDR2 ANQGSEA. The CDR3 is made up of 13 amino acids. The V and J ends lost 2 bases and 6 bases respectively, with 11 bases between them. CDR3 sequence reads: CSVEWGSGNEQFF. The DNA of the CDR3 is TGCAGCGTTGAATGGGGATCCGGCAATGAGCAGTTCTTC.

This clonotype has only a few counts. J is TRBJ2-1 and V is TRBV19; TRBD1 matches at 8 bases. The CDR3 contains 16 residues. Germline V gene lookup returns CDR1 LNHDA and CDR2 SQIVND (reference sequence). J lost 0 bases, V lost 9 bases, and 10 bases had no gene match. The CDR3 here is CASQRAGGGSYNEQFF. CDR3 sequence (DNA): TGTGCCAGCCAGCGGGCAGGGGGCGGCTCCTACAATGAGCAGTTCTTC.